Following are 19 T cell receptor beta chains from one sample sequenced in a study of T cell repertoires in cytomegalovirus infection. TCRdb reprocessed the reads via MiXCR and lists one record per CDR3 protein. The repertoire consists of around 740,000 distinct CDR3 sequences, with 35% to 40% occurring once and the leading ten covering under 3.5%. The source material was PBMCs. These receptor sequences come from a human donor in good health (CMV status not recorded). Some clones in this sample may be carry-over from other donors' samples.

This chain connects TRBV10-3 to TRBJ1-1; TRBD1 agrees at 8 bases. The V gene end was trimmed by 4 bases and the J gene end by 2 bases; junction bases not matched to a gene: 0. CDR1 is ENHRY, CDR2 SYGVKD, per germline. This CDR3 has 13 amino acids. The CDR3 region has the DNA TGTGCCATCAGTGCAGGGGGCAACACTGAAGCTTTCTTT. Its translation is CAISAGGNTEAFF.

The chain couples TRBV28 to TRBJ1-4; D is undetermined. The CDR3 runs to 15 residues. CDR1 and CDR2 (germline): MDHEN, SYDVKM. Trimming removed 5 bases from V and 8 bases from J, with 18 bases in between. CDR3 in amino acids: CASSRRTKSYEKLFF. DNA of the CDR3: TGTGCCAGCAGTAGGCGGACGAAGTCATACGAAAAACTGTTTTTT.

V usage is TRBV19 and J usage is TRBJ1-1, with a weak D call TRBD1 (5 bases). This CDR3 comprises 9 residues. Germline assignment: CDR1 LNHDA and CDR2 SQIVND (reference sequence). The CDR3 nucleotides read TGTAACCCCCACAGGCTAGCTTTCTTT. Amino acids: CNPHRLAFF. The whole variable domain, remainder taken from reference TRBV19 and TRBJ1-1, is DGGITQSPKYLFRKEGQNVTLSCEQNLNHDAMYWYRQDPGQGLRLIYYSQIVNDFQKGDIAEGYSVSREKKESFPLTVTSAQKNPTAFYLCNPHRLAFFGQGTRLTVV.

V usage is TRBV28 and J usage is TRBJ2-7; D not certain. There are 15 residues in the CDR3. Germline V gene lookup returns CDR1 MDHEN and CDR2 SYDVKM. The V end was cut by 4 bases, the J end by 4 bases, with 17 bases between. The CDR3: CASSSPHLFDYEQYF. CDR3 coding DNA: TGTGCCAGCAGTTCGCCCCACCTTTTCGATTACGAGCAGTACTTC. Together with reference TRBV28 and TRBJ2-7, the CDR3 gives the full variable domain: DVKVTQSSRYLVKRTGEKVFLECVQDMDHENMFWYRQDPGLGLRLIYFSYDVKMKEKGDIPEGYSVSREKKERFSLILESASTNQTSMYLCASSSPHLFDYEQYFGPGTRLTVT.

This chain uses TRBV6-6 with TRBJ1-1; TRBD1 matches at 8 bases. Unmatched junction bases numbered 8, after V lost 10 bases and J lost 1 base. CDR1 is MNHNY, CDR2 SVGAGI, per germline (reference sequence). CDR3 length: 14 amino acids. The CDR3 nucleotides read TGTGCCACAACAGGGGGGGCTCGGAACACTGAAGCTTTCTTT. It specifies CATTGGARNTEAFF.

In this sample, this clonotype turned up a few times. The rearrangement joins TRBV7-8 to TRBJ1-5, with 7 bases that match TRBD1. CDR1 is SGHVS, CDR2 FQNEAQ, per germline. The ends lost 5 bases at V and 3 bases at J; junction bases unmatched: 13. This CDR3 contains 17 residues. CDR3 bases: TGTGCCAGCAGCCCCCAACCGGGACAGACTATCAATCAGCCCCAGCATTTT. Translating gives CASSPQPGQTINQPQHF.

This clonotype was observed at least ten times. The DNA of the CDR3 is TGTGCCAGCAGCTTAGGGACTCTTCCCTACGAGCAGTACTTC. Amino acids: CASSLGTLPYEQYF. The V and J genes are TRBV7-2 and TRBJ2-7; D may be TRBD2 (5 bases). The germline V and J ends were trimmed by 1 base and 2 bases, with 9 bases remaining between them. The CDR3 extends over 14 amino acids. Germline V lookup: CDR1 SGHTA, CDR2 FQGNSA.

A few counts support this clonotype. The rearrangement links TRBV2 to TRBJ2-3; D is possibly TRBD1 (6 bases). This CDR3 is 12 amino acids long. Trimming took off 8 bases at V and 7 bases at J, with 13 bases between the two ends. The germline V gene encodes CDR1 SNHLY and CDR2 FYNNEI. DNA of the CDR3: TGTGCCAGCTCCCCGGACAGAAATACGCAGTATTTT. As protein: CASSPDRNTQYF.

This clonotype was seen a handful of times. This CDR3 is CASRQPRGQYNQPQHF. The CDR3 bases are TGTGCCAGCAGGCAACCCCGAGGTCAGTACAATCAGCCCCAGCATTTT. This chain links TRBV28 with TRBJ1-5; unclear D gene. Germline assignment: CDR1 MDHEN and CDR2 SYDVKM. V lost 6 bases to trimming and J lost 3 bases, with 18 bases between them. The CDR3 has 16 residues. The full variable domain, completed using reference TRBV28 and TRBJ1-5, is DVKVTQSSRYLVKRTGEKVFLECVQDMDHENMFWYRQDPGLGLRLIYFSYDVKMKEKGDIPEGYSVSREKKERFSLILESASTNQTSMYLCASRQPRGQYNQPQHFGDGTRLSIL.

This clonotype has a handful of counts. The chain has TRBV5-1 and TRBJ2-2, with unresolved D. V was shortened by 0 bases and J by 5 bases, with 14 bases between the two germline ends. Germline V gives CDR1 SGHRS, CDR2 YFSETQ. The CDR3 totals 16 residues. The CDR3 nucleotides are TGCGCCAGCAGCTTGGTCGGGCCTCGATCGACCGGGGAGCTGTTTTTT. It specifies CASSLVGPRSTGELFF.

This clonotype has only a few counts. The J gene is TRBJ2-3, the V gene TRBV7-2; D is unresolved. Germline CDR1 reads SGHTA; CDR2 reads FQGNSA. The CDR3 is 14 residues long. The V and J ends lost 3 bases and 4 bases respectively, with 11 bases between them. The CDR3 protein is CASSFRGRPDTQYF. In DNA, the CDR3 is TGTGCCAGCAGCTTTCGAGGTCGTCCAGATACGCAGTATTTT.

On this clonotype: At one end the junction does not follow the germline gene, possibly because of a read error. The V gene is TRBV7-2, the J gene TRBJ1-3; the D is unclear. The CDR3 loop spans 13 amino acids. From germline, CDR1 is SGHTA and CDR2 FQGNSA. The CDR3 loop is CASSSNSGHTIYF. The CDR3 nucleotides are TGTGCCAGCAGCTCGAACTCTGGACACACCATATATTTT.

This clonotype showed up just a few times. The CDR3 DNA is TGCGCCAGCAGCCAAGATCGAGGGGTCGGCACAGATACGCAGTATTTT. Amino acids: CASSQDRGVGTDTQYF. The chain couples TRBV4-1 to TRBJ2-3, with D perhaps TRBD1 or TRBD2 (5 bases each). Per germline, CDR1 MGHRA and CDR2 YSYEKL. The CDR3 totals 16 residues. V lost 0 bases and J 1 base, leaving 11 bases between the germline ends.

This clonotype showed up just a few times. This chain connects TRBV7-6 to TRBJ2-2; 8 nucleotides line up with TRBD2. The V segment lost 7 bases and the J segment 0 bases; nucleotides outside the gene matches: 4. The CDR3 length is 15 residues. Germline V gives CDR1 SGHVS, CDR2 FNYEAQ. The chain's CDR3 is CASKLAGTNTGELFF. The CDR3 DNA reads as TGTGCCAGCAAGTTAGCGGGAACGAACACCGGGGAGCTGTTTTTT.

The table lists this clonotype with a count of one. Compared with germline, one end of the junction differs, possibly owing to a read error. The rearrangement links TRBV11-2 to TRBJ2-1, with TRBD1 matching over 7 bases. Germline V gene sequence: CDR1 SGHAT, CDR2 FQNNGV. The CDR3 length is 11 residues. The CDR3 DNA reads as TGTGCCAGCAGCTTAGAGGGACAGAACGTCTTC. It codes for CASSLEGQNVF. The full variable domain, its missing parts supplied by reference TRBV11-2 and TRBJ2-1, is EAGVAQSPRYKIIEKRQSVAFWCNPISGHATLYWYQQILGQGPKLLIQFQNNGVVDDSQLPKDRFSAERLKGVDSTLKIQPAKLEDSAVYLCASSLEGQNVFGPGTRLTVL.

Points on this clonotype: A much larger clone differs by one base, so this may be a read error. The chain joins TRBV7-2 to TRBJ2-5; D gene unclear. CDR1 and CDR2 from the germline V gene are SGHTA and FQGNSA. The CDR3 covers 16 residues. CDR3 nucleotides: TGTTCCAGCAGCTTAGAACGGGCCCAGGCCGGGGAGACCCAGTACTTC. It translates to CSSSLERAQAGETQYF.

The sample holds a few counts of this clonotype. This chain links TRBV19 with TRBJ2-2; D is perhaps TRBD2 (6 bases). V was cut by 3 bases and J by 5 bases, with 13 bases left in between. The CDR3 is 15 residues long. The germline V gene encodes CDR1 LNHDA and CDR2 SQIVND (reference sequence). DNA of the CDR3: TGTGCCAGTAGTATCGGAGGGTCTTGGACCGGGGAGCTGTTTTTT. Translated, it gives CASSIGGSWTGELFF.

This clonotype was recorded a few times. The chain links TRBV2 to TRBJ1-5; a possible D gene is TRBD1 (5 bases). Germline CDR1 SNHLY, CDR2 FYNNEI. The V end lost 8 bases, the J end lost 2 bases, and 19 bases lay between the germline ends. The CDR3 spans 16 residues. The CDR3 region is CASGRPGKEGNQPQHF. The CDR3 region has the DNA TGTGCCAGCGGGAGACCAGGGAAGGAGGGCAATCAGCCCCAGCATTTT.

This clonotype was counted only a few times. CDR3 in DNA: TGCGCCAGCAGCAACCCGACAGGGTTCACCGGGGAGCTGTTTTTT. Amino acid sequence: CASSNPTGFTGELFF. The J gene is TRBJ2-2, the V gene TRBV5-1, with TRBD1 matching over 7 bases. V was clipped by 4 bases and J by 4 bases; unmatched bases: 7. Germline CDR1 SGHRS, CDR2 YFSETQ. The length of the CDR3 is 15 residues. Filled out from reference TRBV5-1 and TRBJ2-2, the complete variable domain reads KAGVTQTPRYLIKTRGQQVTLSCSPISGHRSVSWYQQTPGQGLQFLFEYFSETQRNKGNFPGRFSGRQFSNSRSEMNVSTLELGDSALYLCASSNPTGFTGELFFGEGSRLTVL.